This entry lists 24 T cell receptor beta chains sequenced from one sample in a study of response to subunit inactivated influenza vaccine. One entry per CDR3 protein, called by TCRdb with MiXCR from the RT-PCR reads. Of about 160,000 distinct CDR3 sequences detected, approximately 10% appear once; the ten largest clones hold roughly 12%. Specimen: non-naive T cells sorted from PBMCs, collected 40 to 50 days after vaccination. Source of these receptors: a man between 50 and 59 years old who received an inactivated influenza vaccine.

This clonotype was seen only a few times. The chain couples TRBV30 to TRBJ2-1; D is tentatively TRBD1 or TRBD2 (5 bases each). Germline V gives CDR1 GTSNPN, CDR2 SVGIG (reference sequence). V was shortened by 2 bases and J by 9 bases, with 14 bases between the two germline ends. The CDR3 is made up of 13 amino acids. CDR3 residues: CAWSRDLRGEQFF. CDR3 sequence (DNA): TGTGCCTGGAGTAGGGACCTTCGAGGTGAGCAGTTCTTC. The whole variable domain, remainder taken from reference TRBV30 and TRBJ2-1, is SQTIHQWPATLVQPVGSPLSLECTVEGTSNPNLYWYRQAAGRGLQLLFYSVGIGQISSEVPQNLSASRPQDRQFILSSKKLLLSDSGFYLCAWSRDLRGEQFFGPGTRLTVL.

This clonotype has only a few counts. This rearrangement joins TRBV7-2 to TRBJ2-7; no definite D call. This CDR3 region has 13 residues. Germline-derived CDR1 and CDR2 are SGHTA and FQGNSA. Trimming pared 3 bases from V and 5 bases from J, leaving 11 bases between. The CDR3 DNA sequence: TGTGCCAGCAGCTTTTATAGGTCCAACGAGCAGTACTTC. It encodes CASSFYRSNEQYF.

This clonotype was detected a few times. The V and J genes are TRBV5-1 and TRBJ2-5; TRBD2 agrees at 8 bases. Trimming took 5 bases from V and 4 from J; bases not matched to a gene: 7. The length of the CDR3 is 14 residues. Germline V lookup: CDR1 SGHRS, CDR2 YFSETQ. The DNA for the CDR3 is TGCGCCAGCAGACCAAGCGGGAGAGGAGAGACCCAGTACTTC. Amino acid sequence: CASRPSGRGETQYF.

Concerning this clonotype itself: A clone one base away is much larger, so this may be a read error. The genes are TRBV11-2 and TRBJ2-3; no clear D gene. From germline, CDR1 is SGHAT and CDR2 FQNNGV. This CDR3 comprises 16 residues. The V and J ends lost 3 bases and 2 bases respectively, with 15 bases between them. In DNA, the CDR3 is TGTGCCAGCAGCTTTGTGTTTGGGCATCCCACAGATACGCAGTATTTT. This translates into CASSFVFGHPTDTQYF.

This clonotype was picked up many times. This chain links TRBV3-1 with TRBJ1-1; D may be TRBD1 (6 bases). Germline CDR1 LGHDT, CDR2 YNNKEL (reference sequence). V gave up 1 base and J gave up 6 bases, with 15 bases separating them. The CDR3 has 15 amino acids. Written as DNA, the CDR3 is TGTGCCAGCAGCCAAGGGGGGGCTACGTTCGCTGAAGCTTTCTTT. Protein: CASSQGGATFAEAFF.

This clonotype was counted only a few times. The CDR3 DNA sequence: TGTGCCAGCACCGACGGGGTTTTGGGACAGAGTTCCTACGAGCAGTACTTC. Protein sequence: CASTDGVLGQSSYEQYF. J is TRBJ2-7 and V is TRBV2, with 7 bases identical to TRBD1. This CDR3 is built from 17 residues. V was clipped by 7 bases and J by 1 base; unmatched bases: 16. The V gene's germline CDR1 is SNHLY and CDR2 FYNNEI.

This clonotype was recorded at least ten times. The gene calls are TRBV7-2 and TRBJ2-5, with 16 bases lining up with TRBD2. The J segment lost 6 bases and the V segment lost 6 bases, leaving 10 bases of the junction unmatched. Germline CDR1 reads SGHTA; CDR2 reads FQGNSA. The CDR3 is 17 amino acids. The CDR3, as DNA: TGTGCCAGCAGTGGAGGGACTAGCGGGAGGGCCTGGAAGACCCAGTACTTC. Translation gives CASSGGTSGRAWKTQYF.

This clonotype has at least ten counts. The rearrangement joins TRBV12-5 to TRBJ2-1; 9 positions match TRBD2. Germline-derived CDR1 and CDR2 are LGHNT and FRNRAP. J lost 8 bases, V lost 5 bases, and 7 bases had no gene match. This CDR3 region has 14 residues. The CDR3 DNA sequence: TGTGCTAGTGGTGGTAATAGCGGGAGCGATGAGCAGTTCTTC. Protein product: CASGGNSGSDEQFF.

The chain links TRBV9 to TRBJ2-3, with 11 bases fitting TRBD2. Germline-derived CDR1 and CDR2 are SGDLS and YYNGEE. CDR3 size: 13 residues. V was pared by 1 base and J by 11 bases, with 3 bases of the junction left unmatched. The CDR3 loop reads CASSVSLAGEQYF. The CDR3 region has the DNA TGTGCCAGCAGCGTATCACTAGCGGGGGAGCAGTATTTT.

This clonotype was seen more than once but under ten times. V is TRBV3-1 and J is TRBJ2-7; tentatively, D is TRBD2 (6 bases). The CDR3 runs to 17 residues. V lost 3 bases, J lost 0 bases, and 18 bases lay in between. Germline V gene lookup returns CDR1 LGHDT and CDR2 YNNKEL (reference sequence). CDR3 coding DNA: TGTGCCAGCAGCCAGGAGGAGAAGGACGGGGGCTCCTACGAGCAGTACTTC. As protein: CASSQEEKDGGSYEQYF.

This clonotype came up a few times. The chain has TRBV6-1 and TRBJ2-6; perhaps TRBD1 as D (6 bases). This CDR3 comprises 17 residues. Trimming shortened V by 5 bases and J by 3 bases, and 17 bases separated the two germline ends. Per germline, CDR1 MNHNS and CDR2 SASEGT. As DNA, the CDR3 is TGTGCCAGCAGTCAATCCCGAGGGGGAAGTGGGGCCAACGTCCTGACTTTC. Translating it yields CASSQSRGGSGANVLTF.

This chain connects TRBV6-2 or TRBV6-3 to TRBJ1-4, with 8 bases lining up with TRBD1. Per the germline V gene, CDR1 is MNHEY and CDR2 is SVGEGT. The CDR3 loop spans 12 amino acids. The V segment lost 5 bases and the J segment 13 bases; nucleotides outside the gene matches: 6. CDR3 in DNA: TGTGCCAGCAGTACCCAAGGGACAGGACTGTTTTTT. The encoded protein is CASSTQGTGLFF.

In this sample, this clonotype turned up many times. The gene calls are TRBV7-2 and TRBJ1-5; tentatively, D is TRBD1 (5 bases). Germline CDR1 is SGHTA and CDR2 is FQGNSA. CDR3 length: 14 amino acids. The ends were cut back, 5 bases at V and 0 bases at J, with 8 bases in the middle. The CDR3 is CASSQGASNQPQHF. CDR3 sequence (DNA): TGTGCCAGCAGCCAGGGCGCTAGCAATCAGCCCCAGCATTTT.

The CDR3 DNA sequence: TGTGCCAGCAGCTTATCGCAGACTAAGAACACTGAAGCTTTCTTT. This sequence encodes CASSLSQTKNTEAFF. The V and J genes are TRBV7-9 and TRBJ1-1; D remains ambiguous. The CDR3 is made up of 15 amino acids. Trimming shortened V by 2 bases and J by 1 base, and 11 bases separated the two germline ends. The germline V gene has CDR1 SEHNR and CDR2 FQNEAQ (reference sequence).

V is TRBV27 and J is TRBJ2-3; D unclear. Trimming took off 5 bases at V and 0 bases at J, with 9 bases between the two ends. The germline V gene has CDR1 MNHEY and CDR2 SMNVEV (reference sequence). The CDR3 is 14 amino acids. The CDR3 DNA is TGTGCCAGCAGTAGGGTTCGGAGCACAGATACGCAGTATTTT. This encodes CASSRVRSTDTQYF.

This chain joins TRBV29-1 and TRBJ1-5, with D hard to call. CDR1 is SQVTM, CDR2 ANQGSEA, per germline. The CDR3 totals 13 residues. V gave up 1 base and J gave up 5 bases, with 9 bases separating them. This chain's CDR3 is CSVEGGRDQPQHF. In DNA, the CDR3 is TGCAGCGTTGAAGGAGGACGGGATCAGCCCCAGCATTTT.

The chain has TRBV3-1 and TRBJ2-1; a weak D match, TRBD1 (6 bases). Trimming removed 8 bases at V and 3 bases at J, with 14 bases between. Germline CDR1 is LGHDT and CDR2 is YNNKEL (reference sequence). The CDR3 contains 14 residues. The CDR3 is CASREQGHYNEQFF. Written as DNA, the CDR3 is TGTGCCAGCCGGGAACAGGGCCACTACAATGAGCAGTTCTTC.

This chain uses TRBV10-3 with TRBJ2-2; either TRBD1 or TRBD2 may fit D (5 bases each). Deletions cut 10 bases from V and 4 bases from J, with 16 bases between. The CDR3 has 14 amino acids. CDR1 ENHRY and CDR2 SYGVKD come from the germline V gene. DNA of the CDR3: TGTGCCACCCAATTGGGGGAGCTCACCGGGGAGCTGTTTTTT. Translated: CATQLGELTGELFF.

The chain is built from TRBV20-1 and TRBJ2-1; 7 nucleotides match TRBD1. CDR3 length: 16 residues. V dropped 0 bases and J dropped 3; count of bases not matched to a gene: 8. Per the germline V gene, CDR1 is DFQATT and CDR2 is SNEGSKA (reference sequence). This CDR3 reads CSARDGGQTIYNEQFF. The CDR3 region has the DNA TGCAGTGCTAGAGATGGGGGACAGACAATCTACAATGAGCAGTTCTTC.

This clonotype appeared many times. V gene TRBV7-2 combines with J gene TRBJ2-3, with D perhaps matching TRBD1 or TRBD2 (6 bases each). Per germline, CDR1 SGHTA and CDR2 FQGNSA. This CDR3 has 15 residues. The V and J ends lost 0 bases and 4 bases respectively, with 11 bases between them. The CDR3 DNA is TGTGCCAGCAGCTTAGCGGGGGGCCCCCCAGATACGCAGTATTTT. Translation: CASSLAGGPPDTQYF.

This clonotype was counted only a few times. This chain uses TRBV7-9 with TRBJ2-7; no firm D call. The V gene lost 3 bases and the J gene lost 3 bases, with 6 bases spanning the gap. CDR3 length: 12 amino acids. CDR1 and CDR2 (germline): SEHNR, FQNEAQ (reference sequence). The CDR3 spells CASSFPNYEQYF. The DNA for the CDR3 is TGTGCCAGCAGCTTTCCAAACTACGAGCAGTACTTC.

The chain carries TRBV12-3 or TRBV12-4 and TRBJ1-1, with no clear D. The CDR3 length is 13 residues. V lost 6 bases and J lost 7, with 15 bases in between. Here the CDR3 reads CASSGGGLGEAFF. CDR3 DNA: TGTGCCAGCAGCGGCGGAGGGTTGGGTGAAGCTTTCTTT.

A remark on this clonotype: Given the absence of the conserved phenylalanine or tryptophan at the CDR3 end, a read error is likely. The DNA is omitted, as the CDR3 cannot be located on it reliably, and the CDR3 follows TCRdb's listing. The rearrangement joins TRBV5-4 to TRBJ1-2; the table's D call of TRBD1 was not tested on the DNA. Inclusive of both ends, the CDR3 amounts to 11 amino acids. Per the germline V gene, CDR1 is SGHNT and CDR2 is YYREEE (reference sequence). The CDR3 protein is CASSWGLTGPM.

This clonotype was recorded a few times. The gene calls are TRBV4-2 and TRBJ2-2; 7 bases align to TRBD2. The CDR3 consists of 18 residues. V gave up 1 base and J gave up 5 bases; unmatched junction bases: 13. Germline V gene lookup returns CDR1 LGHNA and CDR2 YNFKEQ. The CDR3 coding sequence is TGTGCCAGCAGCCAAGGGGGAGGGATGGGGCTCATAACCGGGGAGCTGTTTTTT. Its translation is CASSQGGGMGLITGELFF.